This TCR beta chain was identified in a study of blood T cell repertoires in COVID-19. TCRdb's copy holds only in-frame clones and misses some; the assay was immunoSEQ multiplex PCR. The sample has 50,000 or so clones; about nine tenths are singletons. The CDR3 sequence is 11 residues long. Trimming took off 5 bases at V and 7 bases at J, with 9 bases between the two ends. The germline V gene encodes CDR1 KGHSH and CDR2 LQKENI. The sequenced sample consisted of peripheral blood. The V and J genes are TRBV18 and TRBJ2-7; TRBD2 is a possible D gene (5 bases). The sequence was collected from a man aged 45-65 years with active COVID-19. Here the CDR3 DNA reads TGTGCCAGCTCAGCCCGGGGAGAGCAGTACTTC. Encoded protein: CASSARGEQYF.